This T cell receptor (beta chain) was sequenced for a study of cytomegalovirus exposure and HLA in healthy donors. The PCR ran on 60 Vbeta and 13 Jbeta primers. The method was immunoSEQ multiplex PCR; TCRdb's version includes in-frame clones alone and lacks a portion of them. The sample lists roughly 190,000 clones, roughly 75% occurring once. The V and J ends lost 4 bases and 3 bases respectively, with 13 bases between them. The CDR3 has 14 amino acids. The germline CDR1 and CDR2 sequences are SGHTA and FQGNSA. Study-wide points: HLA allele associations emerged for 16,951 TCR beta sequences in a later analysis, at 0.05 false discovery rate.

Concerning this clone itself: As yet, its antigen is unknown.

The rearrangement joins TRBV7-2 to TRBJ2-7, with D possibly TRBD2 on 6 matching bases. The sequencing sample was made of PBMCs. The clonotype originates from a man aged 25 to 40 in good health and CMV-seropositive. In DNA, the CDR3 is TGTGCCAGCAGCTCCCAGGGAGGCATCTACGAGCAGTACTTC. This sequence encodes CASSSQGGIYEQYF.